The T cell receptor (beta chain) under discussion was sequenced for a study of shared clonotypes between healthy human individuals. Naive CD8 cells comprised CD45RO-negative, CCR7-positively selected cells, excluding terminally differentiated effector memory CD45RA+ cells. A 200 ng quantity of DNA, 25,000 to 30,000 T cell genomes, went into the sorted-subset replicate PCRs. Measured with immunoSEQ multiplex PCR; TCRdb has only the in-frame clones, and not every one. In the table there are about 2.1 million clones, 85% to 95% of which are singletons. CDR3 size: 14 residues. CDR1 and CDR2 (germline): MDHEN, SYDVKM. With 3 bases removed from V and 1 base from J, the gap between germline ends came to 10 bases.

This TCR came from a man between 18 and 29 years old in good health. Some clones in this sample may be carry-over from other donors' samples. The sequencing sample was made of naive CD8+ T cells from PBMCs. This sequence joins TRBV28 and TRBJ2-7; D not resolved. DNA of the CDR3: TGTGCCAGCAGTTTTAGCCCTTTATCCTACGAGCAGTACTTC. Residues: CASSFSPLSYEQYF.